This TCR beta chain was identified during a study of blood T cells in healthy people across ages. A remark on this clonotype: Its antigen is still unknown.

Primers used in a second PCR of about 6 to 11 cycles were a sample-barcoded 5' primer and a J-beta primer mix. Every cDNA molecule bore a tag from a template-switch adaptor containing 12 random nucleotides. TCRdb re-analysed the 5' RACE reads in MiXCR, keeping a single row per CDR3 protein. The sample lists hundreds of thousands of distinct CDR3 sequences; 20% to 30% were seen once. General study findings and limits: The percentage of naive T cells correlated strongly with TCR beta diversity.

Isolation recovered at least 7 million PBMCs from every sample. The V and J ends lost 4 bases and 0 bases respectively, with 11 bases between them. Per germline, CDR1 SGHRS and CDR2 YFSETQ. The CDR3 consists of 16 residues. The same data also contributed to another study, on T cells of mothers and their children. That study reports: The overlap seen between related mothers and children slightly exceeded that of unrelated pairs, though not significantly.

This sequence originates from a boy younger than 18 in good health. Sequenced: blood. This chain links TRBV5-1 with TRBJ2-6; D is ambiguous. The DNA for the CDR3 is TGCGCCAGCAGCCTCCAACCGGGCTCTGGGGCCAACGTCCTGACTTTC. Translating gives CASSLQPGSGANVLTF.